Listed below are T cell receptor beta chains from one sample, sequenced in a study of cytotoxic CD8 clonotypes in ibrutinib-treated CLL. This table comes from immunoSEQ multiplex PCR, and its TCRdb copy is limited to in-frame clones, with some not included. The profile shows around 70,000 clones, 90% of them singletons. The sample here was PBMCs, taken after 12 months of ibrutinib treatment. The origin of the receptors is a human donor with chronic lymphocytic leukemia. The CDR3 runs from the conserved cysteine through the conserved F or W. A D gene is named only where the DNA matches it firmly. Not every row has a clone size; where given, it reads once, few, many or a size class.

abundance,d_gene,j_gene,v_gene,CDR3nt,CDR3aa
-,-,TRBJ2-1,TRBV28,TGTGCCAGCAGTTTCCAAGGGGCAGGGAAGGCCGCATACAATGAGCAGTTCTTC,CASSFQGAGKAAYNEQFF
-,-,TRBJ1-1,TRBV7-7,TGTGCTAGCAGCTGGTTGGTTGGGAGGTTCGACACTGAAGCTTTCTTT,CASSWLVGRFDTEAFF
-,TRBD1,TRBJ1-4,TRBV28,TGTGCCAGCAGTTCCAAGGGGGCATTTGCTGAAAAACTGTTTTTT,CASSSKGAFAEKLFF
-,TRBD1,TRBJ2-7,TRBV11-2,TGTGCCAGCAGAAAGATGACAGGGGATACATACGAGCAGTACTTC,CASRKMTGDTYEQYF
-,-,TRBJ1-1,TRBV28,TGTGCCAGCAGTTTCGGTAGGGGCGCTCGTACTGAAGCTTTCTTT,CASSFGRGARTEAFF
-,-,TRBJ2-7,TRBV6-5,TGTGCCAGCAGTACCCTCTTTCGAGGGTCCGAGCAGTACTTC,CASSTLFRGSEQYF
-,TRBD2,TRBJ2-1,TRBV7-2,TGTGCCAGCAGCTTCGCTAGCGGGAGCCACAATGAGCAGTTCTTC,CASSFASGSHNEQFF
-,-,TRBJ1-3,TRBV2,TGTGCCAGCAGTGAATATGCTGGCAGAACTGGAAACACCATATATTTT,CASSEYAGRTGNTIYF
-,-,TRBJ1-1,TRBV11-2,TGTGCCAGCAGCTTAGGTGTGACAACGAACACTGAAGCTTTCTTT,CASSLGVTTNTEAFF
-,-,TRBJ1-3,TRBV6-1,TGTGCCAGCAGTGCTCTGGGTTCTGGAAACACCATATATTTT,CASSALGSGNTIYF
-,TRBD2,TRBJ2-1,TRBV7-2,TGTGCCAGCAGAAAGGGACTAGCGGGAAGCGATGAGCAGTTCTTC,CASRKGLAGSDEQFF
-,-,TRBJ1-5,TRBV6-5,TGTGCCAGCAGTTACTCCCGAAGTCAGCCCCAGCATTTT,CASSYSRSQPQHF
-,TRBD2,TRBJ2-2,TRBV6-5,TGTGCCAGCAGTCCAACTAGCGACACCGGGGAGCTGTTTTTT,CASSPTSDTGELFF
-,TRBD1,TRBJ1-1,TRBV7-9,TGTGCCAGCAGCGCGGGACAGGGTTTGACTGAAGCTTTCTTT,CASSAGQGLTEAFF
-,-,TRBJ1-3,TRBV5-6,TGTGCCAGCAGCTTGGGACTCAGCCTGGGAAACACCATATATTTT,CASSLGLSLGNTIYF
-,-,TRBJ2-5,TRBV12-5,TGTGCTAGTGGTTTATTTGAAGAGACCCAGTACTTC,CASGLFEETQYF
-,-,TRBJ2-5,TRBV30,TGTGCCTCTCGAGGGACCCGCGATCCAGCCCAAGAGACCCAGTACTTC,CASRGTRDPAQETQYF
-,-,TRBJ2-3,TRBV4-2,TGTGCCAGCAGCCGGGAAGATACGCAGTATTTT,CASSREDTQYF
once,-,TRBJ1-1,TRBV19,TGTGCCAGTAGTTTTACAACCGGGAGCCAAAGGGGTAGGAACACTGAAGCTTTCTTT,CASSFTTGSQRGRNTEAFF
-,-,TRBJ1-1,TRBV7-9,TGTGCCAGCAGCTTATTAAGCACAGACACTGAAGCTTTCTTT,CASSLLSTDTEAFF
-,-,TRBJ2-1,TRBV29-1,TGCAGCGTTCAGGAGCGCTCGGTGGATGAGCAGTTCTTC,CSVQERSVDEQFF
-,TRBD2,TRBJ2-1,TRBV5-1,TGCGCCAGCAGCTTGGAGTTAGCGGGAGCCAGAAATGAGCAGTTCTTC,CASSLELAGARNEQFF
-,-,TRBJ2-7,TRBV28,TGTGCCAGCAGGTACGGCGGGGCAGGGAGCTCCTACGAGCAGTACTTC,CASRYGGAGSSYEQYF
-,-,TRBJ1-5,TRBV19,TGTGCCAGTAGTATAGGGGTGGGGAATCAGCCCCAGCATTTT,CASSIGVGNQPQHF
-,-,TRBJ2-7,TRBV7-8,TGTGCCAGCAGCTTAGGGGGGCACTACGAGCAGTACTTC,CASSLGGHYEQYF
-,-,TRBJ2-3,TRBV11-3,TGTGCCAGCAGCTTCAACGGGGCGGATACGCAGTATTTT,CASSFNGADTQYF
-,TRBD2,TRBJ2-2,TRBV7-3,TGTGCCAGCAGCCCGGGACTAGCGGGAGTCACCGGGGAGCTGTTTTTT,CASSPGLAGVTGELFF
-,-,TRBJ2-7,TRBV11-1,TGTGCCAGCAGCCCCGGGTTCTACGAGCAGTACTTC,CASSPGFYEQYF
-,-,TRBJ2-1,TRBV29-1,TGCAGCGTTGTCCGGAGTTCACATGAGCAGTTCTTC,CSVVRSSHEQFF
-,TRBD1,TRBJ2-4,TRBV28,TGTGCCAGCAGTTCGTGGGGACAGGGGAAAAACATTCAGTACTTC,CASSSWGQGKNIQYF
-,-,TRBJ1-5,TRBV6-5,TGTGCCAGCACCCCCACGGGCAGAGGCAATCAGCCCCAGCATTTT,CASTPTGRGNQPQHF
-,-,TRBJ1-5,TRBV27,TGTGCCAGCTATGACAGCCTCTACCGGAGGCCCCAGCATTTT,CASYDSLYRRPQHF
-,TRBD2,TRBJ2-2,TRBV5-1,TGCGCCAGCAGCTACGGACTAGCGGGGATCAACACCGGGGAGCTGTTTTTT,CASSYGLAGINTGELFF
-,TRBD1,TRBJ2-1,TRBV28,TGTGCCAGCCGACCGGGGGGGACAGGGGTGAACTGGGAGTTCTTC,CASRPGGTGVNWEFF
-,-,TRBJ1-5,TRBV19,TGTGCCAGTAGTATAGGTCGGACAGTTAGCAATCAGCCCCAGCATTTT,CASSIGRTVSNQPQHF
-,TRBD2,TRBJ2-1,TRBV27,TGTGCCAGCAGTTTATCAGGGGACTACAACTACAATGAGCAGTTCTTC,CASSLSGDYNYNEQFF
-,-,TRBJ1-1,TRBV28,TGTGCCAGCAGTTCGCAGGGGACGAACACTGAAGCTTTCTTT,CASSSQGTNTEAFF
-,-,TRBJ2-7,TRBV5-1,TGCGCCAGCAGCTTGGGAGGGCCCTACGAGCAGTACTTC,CASSLGGPYEQYF
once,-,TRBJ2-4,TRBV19,TGTGCCAGTAGTATAGAAGGTGAGAACAAAAACATTCAGTACTTC,CASSIEGENKNIQYF
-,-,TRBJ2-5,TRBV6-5,TGTGCCAGCAGTTACCCGACGTTGGGATATGAGACCCAGTACTTC,CASSYPTLGYETQYF
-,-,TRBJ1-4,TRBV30,TGTGCTCTGGCTCGGACGGGGGATGAAAAACTGTTTTTT,CALARTGDEKLFF